This entry describes one T cell receptor (beta chain). As yet, its antigen is unknown. This sample stems from a study of Ad26.COV2.S vaccination and SARS-CoV-2 variants. As for the study in general: It was the COV1001 Ad26.COV2.S trial arm that included the donor. General observations from the study: TCR breadth and depth estimates may have understated total T cell responses. Breadth measured for non-spike TCRs was similar across vaccine and placebo recipients.

Method: immunoSEQ multiplex PCR; TCRdb's copy keeps in-frame clones and lacks some. The sample lists roughly 270,000 clones; about 89% were seen once. Treatment noted: roughly 18 received Ad26.COV2.S at low or high dose, single or two shots; 5 received placebo; per-sample allocation not given. The samples were gathered on day 63 after the first injection of vaccine or placebo. The CDR3 contains 13 residues. Trimming pared 2 bases from V and 4 bases from J, leaving 7 bases between. CDR1 is KGHSH and CDR2 is LQKENI in the germline V gene. The rearrangement uses TRBV18 and TRBJ2-3; no definite D call. The sample in question was peripheral blood, obtained in a trial of Ad26.COV2.S vaccine versus placebo. This clonotype was sampled from a person aged 18 to 59 who received the Ad26.COV2.S COVID-19 vaccine or a placebo. The CDR3 sequence is CASSPSRADTQYF. CDR3 DNA sequence: TGTGCCAGCTCACCAAGCAGAGCAGATACGCAGTATTTT.